A single sample gave rise to the 13 T cell receptor beta chains below, sequenced in a study of cytotoxic CD8 clonotypes in ibrutinib-treated CLL (dated by TCRdb to the early 2020s). Libraries were prepared through the immunoSEQ multiplex PCR assay. TCRdb's version of the immuneACCESS table is confined to in-frame rearrangements and falls short of the full clone set. An unresolved V gene accounts for under half of the shortfall where checked; the remainder is of unknown origin. The sample data list tens of thousands of clones, and roughly 57% of these were observed just once. The ten largest clones represent 5% to 6% of the sample. This sample comprised PBMCs, obtained before ibrutinib treatment. The source of these receptors is a human donor with chronic lymphocytic leukemia.

By frequency in the sample, this clone is medium-sized. The genes are TRBV7-9 and TRBJ2-2, with a weak D call TRBD2 (5 bases). Looked up from germline, CDR1 is SEHNR and CDR2 is FQNEAQ (reference sequence). The CDR3 runs 16 residues. Deletions cut 3 bases from V and 4 bases from J, with 15 bases between. Here the CDR3 reads CASSFRTPSGTGELFF. The CDR3 nucleotides are TGTGCCAGCAGCTTTCGTACTCCCAGCGGCACCGGGGAGCTGTTTTTT.

The chain couples TRBV5-4 to TRBJ2-7, with TRBD1 matching 8 bases. V trimming: 4 bases; J trimming: 4 bases; junction bases outside the gene matches: 7. Germline CDR1 and CDR2: SGHNT and YYREEE (reference sequence). CDR3 size: 14 residues. CDR3 protein: CASSQGQGLYEQYF. The CDR3 DNA sequence: TGTGCCAGCAGCCAAGGACAGGGTCTATACGAGCAGTACTTC.

The table lists this clone with a few counts. The chain carries TRBV4-3 and TRBJ2-2, with D hard to call. CDR1 and CDR2 (germline): LGHNA, YSLEER. The CDR3 loop spans 13 amino acids. Trimming stripped 0 bases from V and 6 bases from J, with 5 bases between. This chain's CDR3 is CASSQDLPGELFF. The CDR3 region has the DNA TGCGCCAGCAGCCAAGATTTGCCCGGGGAGCTGTTTTTT.

V and J are TRBV9 and TRBJ2-4; D is unclear. The CDR3 runs 18 residues. Per germline, CDR1 SGDLS and CDR2 YYNGEE. The V end lost 0 bases, the J end lost 0 bases, and 16 bases lay between the germline ends. CDR3 nucleotide sequence: TGTGCCAGCAGCGTAGGGATTAAGACAAATCTAGCCAAAAACATTCAGTACTTC. Translation: CASSVGIKTNLAKNIQYF.

The rearrangement uses TRBV5-1 and TRBJ2-1; no clear D gene. The CDR3 length is 14 residues. CDR1 is SGHRS and CDR2 is YFSETQ in the germline V gene. The V end lost 4 bases, the J end lost 7 bases, and 15 bases lay between the germline ends. The CDR3 bases are TGCGCCAGCAGCGAATCCCAATTCGAGAATGAGCAGTTCTTC. This translates into CASSESQFENEQFF.

This chain connects TRBV19 to TRBJ2-2, with 8 bases lining up with TRBD2. Germline V gene sequence: CDR1 LNHDA, CDR2 SQIVND (reference sequence). There are 16 residues in the CDR3. V shed 5 bases, J shed 5 bases, and the junction held 10 bases outside the gene matches. The DNA for the CDR3 is TGTGCCAGTAGTCCCTTGAGCGGGAGAGGGACCGGGGAGCTGTTTTTT. It yields the protein CASSPLSGRGTGELFF.

This clone has more than one count but fewer than ten. The chain employs TRBV7-9 and TRBJ1-3; no firm D call. CDR1 and CDR2 (germline): SEHNR, FQNEAQ (reference sequence). This CDR3 is 15 amino acids long. V was cut by 1 base and J by 0 bases, with 7 bases left in between. The DNA for the CDR3 is TGTGCCAGCAGCTTAGGACGGAACTCTGGAAACACCATATATTTT. Translated: CASSLGRNSGNTIYF.

The V and J genes are TRBV6-9 and TRBJ1-1; 7 nucleotides align to TRBD1. Germline V gives CDR1 MNHGY, CDR2 SVAAGI. The V gene end was trimmed by 2 bases and the J gene end by 5 bases; junction bases not matched to a gene: 5. This CDR3 contains 14 residues. CDR3: CASSYPRRGTEAFF. The CDR3 bases are TGTGCCAGCAGTTATCCCCGCAGGGGGACTGAAGCTTTCTTT.

The chain recombines TRBV6-5 with TRBJ2-7, with D perhaps being TRBD1 or TRBD2 (6 bases each). Germline assignment: CDR1 MNHEY and CDR2 SVGAGI. Trimming pared 6 bases from V and 3 bases from J, leaving 15 bases between. The CDR3 sequence is 14 residues long. The CDR3 here is CASSTGGPYYEQYF. The CDR3 DNA is TGTGCCAGCAGCACCGGGGGCCCGTACTACGAGCAGTACTTC.

The rearrangement uses TRBV6-6 and TRBJ1-1; possibly TRBD1 for D (6 bases). V was cut by 1 base and J by 0 bases, with 6 bases left in between. Germline loops: CDR1 MNHNY, CDR2 SVGAGI (reference sequence). There are 14 residues in the CDR3. CDR3 DNA: TGTGCCAGCAGTTACTGGGACATGAACACTGAAGCTTTCTTT. As protein: CASSYWDMNTEAFF.

The rearrangement uses TRBV2 and TRBJ2-7; TRBD1 matches 7 bases. The V segment lost 10 bases and the J segment 1 base; nucleotides outside the gene matches: 7. Germline V gives CDR1 SNHLY, CDR2 FYNNEI. The CDR3 length is 13 residues. CDR3 DNA sequence: TGTGCCACCCGACAGGGTCCTTCCTACGAGCAGTACTTC. This sequence encodes CATRQGPSYEQYF.

The chain combines TRBV20-1 with TRBJ2-3; D gene uncertain. The CDR3 length is 11 residues. Germline loops: CDR1 DFQATT, CDR2 SNEGSKA (reference sequence). Trimming took 8 bases from V and 3 from J, leaving 9 bases between them. The CDR3 reads CSTSRTDTQYF. CDR3 coding DNA: TGCAGTACCAGCCGGACAGATACGCAGTATTTT.

This clone was seen more than once but under ten times. J is TRBJ2-7 and V is TRBV5-6; 7 nucleotides match TRBD1. V lost 0 bases, J lost 3 bases, and 9 bases stayed unmatched. CDR1 is SGHDT and CDR2 is YYEEEE in the germline V gene. CDR3 length: 16 amino acids. This chain's CDR3 is CASSLGDDRVNYEQYF. CDR3 coding DNA: TGTGCCAGCAGCTTGGGCGACGACAGGGTCAACTACGAGCAGTACTTC.